These T cell receptor beta chains were read from a single sample in a study of T cell changes during pregnancy in multiple sclerosis. Assay used: immunoSEQ multiplex PCR; TCRdb lists only in-frame clones, some missing. The data contain around 70,000 clones, roughly 90% of them singletons. The sample consisted of peripheral blood, taken in the third trimester of pregnancy. These receptors were obtained from a female donor with multiple sclerosis, enrolled in a pregnancy study. Each CDR3 is given with its conserved first and last residue. D genes are given only for firm matches. Some rows mark clone size as missing; the rest say once, few, many or name a class of expanded clone.

cdr3_aa: CASSPIQGRSNQPQHF; cdr3_nt: TGTGCCAGTAGCCCTATACAGGGAAGAAGCAATCAGCCCCAGCATTTT; clone_size: .; j_call: TRBJ1-5; v_call: TRBV19; d_call: .
cdr3_aa: CASSSDRGRAEQYF; cdr3_nt: TGTGCCAGCTCATCAGACAGGGGTCGGGCCGAGCAGTACTTC; clone_size: .; j_call: TRBJ2-7; v_call: TRBV18; d_call: TRBD1
cdr3_aa: CASSAGMSREAFF; cdr3_nt: TGTGCCAGCAGTGCAGGGATGTCGCGCGAAGCTTTCTTT; clone_size: .; j_call: TRBJ1-1; v_call: TRBV2; d_call: .
cdr3_aa: CASSLLRGLHTEAFF; cdr3_nt: TGTGCCAGCAGCTTACTAAGGGGGCTTCACACTGAAGCTTTCTTT; clone_size: once; j_call: TRBJ1-1; v_call: TRBV7-9; d_call: TRBD1
cdr3_aa: CASSRDTQETQYF; cdr3_nt: TGTGCCAGCAGCCGGGACACTCAAGAGACCCAGTACTTC; clone_size: once; j_call: TRBJ2-5; v_call: TRBV2; d_call: .
cdr3_aa: CASSLGRQVVGEQFF; cdr3_nt: TGTGCCAGCAGCTTAGGCAGACAGGTTGTGGGTGAGCAGTTCTTC; clone_size: .; j_call: TRBJ2-1; v_call: TRBV7-9; d_call: .
cdr3_aa: CSFEGFGPNEQFF; cdr3_nt: TGCAGCTTCGAGGGTTTTGGCCCCAATGAGCAGTTCTTC; clone_size: .; j_call: TRBJ2-1; v_call: TRBV29-1; d_call: .
cdr3_aa: CASKLARVGGETQYF; cdr3_nt: TGTGCCAGCAAGCTGGCAAGAGTAGGAGGGGAGACCCAGTACTTC; clone_size: .; j_call: TRBJ2-5; v_call: TRBV7-8; d_call: .
cdr3_aa: CASSARSIEQFF; cdr3_nt: TGTGCCAGCAGCGCCCGGTCGATAGAGCAGTTCTTC; clone_size: .; j_call: TRBJ2-1; v_call: TRBV9; d_call: .
cdr3_aa: CASSSRLHPYGYTF; cdr3_nt: TGTGCCAGCAGTAGCAGGCTTCACCCCTATGGCTACACCTTC; clone_size: .; j_call: TRBJ1-2; v_call: TRBV2; d_call: .
cdr3_aa: CASSLEGQGANYGYTF; cdr3_nt: TGTGCCAGCAGCTTAGAGGGACAGGGGGCTAACTATGGCTACACCTTC; clone_size: .; j_call: TRBJ1-2; v_call: TRBV7-2; d_call: TRBD1
cdr3_aa: CASSGQGMNTEAFF; cdr3_nt: TGTGCCAGCAGTGGACAGGGGATGAACACTGAAGCTTTCTTT; clone_size: .; j_call: TRBJ1-1; v_call: TRBV2; d_call: TRBD1
cdr3_aa: CASSPRTILPGAVNTEAFF; cdr3_nt: TGCGCCAGCAGCCCTAGAACTATACTCCCGGGTGCGGTGAACACTGAAGCTTTCTTT; clone_size: .; j_call: TRBJ1-1; v_call: TRBV5-1; d_call: .
cdr3_aa: CASRYDRVATEAFF; cdr3_nt: TGTGCCAGCAGGTACGACAGGGTGGCCACTGAAGCTTTCTTT; clone_size: .; j_call: TRBJ1-1; v_call: TRBV7-3; d_call: TRBD1
cdr3_aa: CASSYSLTAGYQPQHF; cdr3_nt: TGTGCCAGCAGTTACTCGTTAACGGCAGGGTATCAGCCCCAGCATTTT; clone_size: .; j_call: TRBJ1-5; v_call: TRBV6-6; d_call: .
cdr3_aa: CASSSGTGANIQYF; cdr3_nt: TGTGCCAGCTCGAGCGGGACAGGGGCGAACATTCAGTACTTC; clone_size: .; j_call: TRBJ2-4; v_call: TRBV28; d_call: TRBD1
cdr3_aa: CASSLVRTEAFF; cdr3_nt: TGTGCCAGCAGCCTAGTCAGGACTGAAGCTTTCTTT; clone_size: .; j_call: TRBJ1-1; v_call: TRBV11-2; d_call: .
cdr3_aa: CASFGQGTDTQYF; cdr3_nt: TGCGCCAGCTTCGGACAGGGGACAGATACGCAGTATTTT; clone_size: .; j_call: TRBJ2-3; v_call: TRBV5-1; d_call: TRBD1
cdr3_aa: CAISYRDRGYHEQYF; cdr3_nt: TGTGCCATCAGTTACCGGGACAGGGGGTACCACGAGCAGTACTTC; clone_size: .; j_call: TRBJ2-7; v_call: TRBV10-3; d_call: TRBD1
cdr3_aa: CASSIGQFQETQYF; cdr3_nt: TGTGCCAGCTCGATCGGACAGTTCCAAGAGACCCAGTACTTC; clone_size: .; j_call: TRBJ2-5; v_call: TRBV5-4; d_call: .
cdr3_aa: CASSLGDRGLVGYTF; cdr3_nt: TGTGCCAGCAGCTTAGGGGACAGGGGGCTGGTTGGCTACACCTTC; clone_size: .; j_call: TRBJ1-2; v_call: TRBV7-9; d_call: TRBD1
cdr3_aa: CASLGLAVSNEQFF; cdr3_nt: TGTGCCAGCTTGGGACTAGCGGTAAGCAATGAGCAGTTCTTC; clone_size: .; j_call: TRBJ2-1; v_call: TRBV2; d_call: TRBD2
cdr3_aa: CASSITGGSETQYF; cdr3_nt: TGTGCCAGTAGTATTACGGGGGGATCAGAGACCCAGTACTTC; clone_size: .; j_call: TRBJ2-5; v_call: TRBV19; d_call: TRBD2
cdr3_aa: CASSVWSGQITDTQYF; cdr3_nt: TGTGCCAGCAGCGTATGGTCGGGACAAATCACAGATACGCAGTATTTT; clone_size: .; j_call: TRBJ2-3; v_call: TRBV9; d_call: .
cdr3_aa: CASSQRQGTSEQFF; cdr3_nt: TGTGCCAGCAGCCAAAGACAGGGGACAAGTGAGCAGTTCTTC; clone_size: once; j_call: TRBJ2-1; v_call: TRBV14; d_call: TRBD1
cdr3_aa: CASSDSTSGGDTQYF; cdr3_nt: TGTGCCAGCAGTGATTCCACTAGCGGGGGGGATACGCAGTATTTT; clone_size: .; j_call: TRBJ2-3; v_call: TRBV6-4; d_call: TRBD2
cdr3_aa: CASSLEQANYNEQFF; cdr3_nt: TGCGCCAGCAGCTTGGAACAGGCTAACTACAATGAGCAGTTCTTC; clone_size: .; j_call: TRBJ2-1; v_call: TRBV5-1; d_call: .
cdr3_aa: CASSIRLAGGSEQFF; cdr3_nt: TGTGCCAGTAGTATTCGGTTAGCGGGGGGTAGTGAGCAGTTCTTC; clone_size: .; j_call: TRBJ2-1; v_call: TRBV19; d_call: TRBD2
cdr3_aa: CASSPGTDYNEQFF; cdr3_nt: TGTGCCAGCAGCCCCGGGACTGATTACAATGAGCAGTTCTTC; clone_size: .; j_call: TRBJ2-1; v_call: TRBV6-5; d_call: .
cdr3_aa: CASSQVITDTQYF; cdr3_nt: TGTGCCAGCAGCCAAGTAATCACAGATACGCAGTATTTT; clone_size: .; j_call: TRBJ2-3; v_call: TRBV14; d_call: .